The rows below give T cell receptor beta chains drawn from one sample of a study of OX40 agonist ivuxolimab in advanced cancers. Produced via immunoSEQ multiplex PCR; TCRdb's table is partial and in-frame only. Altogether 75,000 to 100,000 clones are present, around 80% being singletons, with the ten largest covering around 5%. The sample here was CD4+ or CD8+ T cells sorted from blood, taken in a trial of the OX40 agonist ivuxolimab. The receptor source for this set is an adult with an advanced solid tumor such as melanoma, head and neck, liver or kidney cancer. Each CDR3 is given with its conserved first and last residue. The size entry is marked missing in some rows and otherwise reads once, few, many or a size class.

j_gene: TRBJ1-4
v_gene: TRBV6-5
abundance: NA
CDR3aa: CASSYSNEKLFF

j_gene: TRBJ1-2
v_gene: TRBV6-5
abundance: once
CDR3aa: CASSYSGYGYTF

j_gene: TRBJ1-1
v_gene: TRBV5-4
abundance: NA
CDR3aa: CASSPTRGSTEAFF

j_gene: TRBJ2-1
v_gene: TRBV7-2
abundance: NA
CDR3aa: CASSTLTRPSNEQFF

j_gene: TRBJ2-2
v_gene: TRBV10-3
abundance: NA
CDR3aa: CATGPGSNTGELFF

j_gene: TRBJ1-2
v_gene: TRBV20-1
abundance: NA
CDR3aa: CSASTGSGYTF

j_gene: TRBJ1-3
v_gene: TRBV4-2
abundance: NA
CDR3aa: CASSQAGTGGNTIYF

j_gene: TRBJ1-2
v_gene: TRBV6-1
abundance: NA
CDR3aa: CASSESRGGNYGYTF

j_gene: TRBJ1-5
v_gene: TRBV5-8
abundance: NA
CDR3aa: CASSLGQTYPLANQPQHF

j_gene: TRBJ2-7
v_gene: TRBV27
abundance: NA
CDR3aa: CASSPGQGRLEQYF

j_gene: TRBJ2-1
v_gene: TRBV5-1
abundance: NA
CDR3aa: CASSRDGFSGDEQFF

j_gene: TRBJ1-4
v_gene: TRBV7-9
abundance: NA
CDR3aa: CASSLAPTGRGKEKLFF

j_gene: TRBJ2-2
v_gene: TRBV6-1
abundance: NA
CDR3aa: CASSDGRGISGELFF

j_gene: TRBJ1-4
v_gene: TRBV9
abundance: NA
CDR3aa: CASSVGRIYNEKLFF

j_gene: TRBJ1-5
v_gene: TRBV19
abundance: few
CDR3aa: CASSTQGPSQPQHF

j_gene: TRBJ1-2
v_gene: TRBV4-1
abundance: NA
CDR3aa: CASSHDWGDARGYTF

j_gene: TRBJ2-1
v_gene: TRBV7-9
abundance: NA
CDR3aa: CASSPGQGNNEQFF

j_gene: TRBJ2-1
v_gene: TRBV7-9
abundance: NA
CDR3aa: CASSSGLSDEQFF

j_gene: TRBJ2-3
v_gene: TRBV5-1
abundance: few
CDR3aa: CASSLGLAGDPRVNTQYF

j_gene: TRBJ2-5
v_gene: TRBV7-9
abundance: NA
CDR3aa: CASSTSTGGPIETQYF

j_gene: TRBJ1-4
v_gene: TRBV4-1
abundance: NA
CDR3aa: CASSHTVEKLFF

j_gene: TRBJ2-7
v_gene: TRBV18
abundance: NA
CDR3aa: CASSPGRYEQYF

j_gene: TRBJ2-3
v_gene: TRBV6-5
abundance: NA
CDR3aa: CASSSLRGAGDTQYF

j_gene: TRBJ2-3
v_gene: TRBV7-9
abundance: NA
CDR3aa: CASSSRQGATDTQYF

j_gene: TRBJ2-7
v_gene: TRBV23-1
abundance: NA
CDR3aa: CASSQSWGGSGAYEQYF

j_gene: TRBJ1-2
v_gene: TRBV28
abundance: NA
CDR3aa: CASSYEPRGLWSVYGYTF

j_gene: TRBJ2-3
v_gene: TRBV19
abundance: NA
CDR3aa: CASSIGITDTQYF

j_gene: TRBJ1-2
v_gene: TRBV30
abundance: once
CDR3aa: CAWSVPGDEVGYGYTF

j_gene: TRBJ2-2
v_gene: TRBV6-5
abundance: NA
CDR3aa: CASSSMGTGELFF

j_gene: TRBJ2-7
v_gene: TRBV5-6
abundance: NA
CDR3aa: CASSTGPAYEQYF

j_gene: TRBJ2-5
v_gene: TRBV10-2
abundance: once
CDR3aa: CASSESIGRGQETQYF

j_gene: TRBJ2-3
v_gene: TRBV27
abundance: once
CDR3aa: CASSFRGHRSLGPDTQYF

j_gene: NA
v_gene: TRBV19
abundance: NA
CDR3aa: CASSIRRGYEQYF

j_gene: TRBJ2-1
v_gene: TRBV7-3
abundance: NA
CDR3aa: CASSLSGLAYNEQFF

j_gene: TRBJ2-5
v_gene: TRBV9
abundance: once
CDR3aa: CASSVGAGRIQETQYF

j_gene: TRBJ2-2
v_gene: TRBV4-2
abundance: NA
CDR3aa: CASSQGFASGVGELFF

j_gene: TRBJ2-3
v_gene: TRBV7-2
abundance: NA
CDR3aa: CASSRGRVGSTDTQYF

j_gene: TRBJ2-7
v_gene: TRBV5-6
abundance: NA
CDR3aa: CASSLLGLAGRKREQYF

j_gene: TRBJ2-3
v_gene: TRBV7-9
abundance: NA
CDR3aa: CASSLNGRDTQYF

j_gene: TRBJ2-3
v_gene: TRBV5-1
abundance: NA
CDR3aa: CASSLGGGAGTDTQYF

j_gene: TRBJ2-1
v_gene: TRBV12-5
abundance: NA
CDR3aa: CASGLNFNEQFF

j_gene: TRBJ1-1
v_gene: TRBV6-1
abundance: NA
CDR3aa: CASSEGAFF

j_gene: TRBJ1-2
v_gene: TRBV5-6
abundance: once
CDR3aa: CASSLIKGTGLRNGYTF

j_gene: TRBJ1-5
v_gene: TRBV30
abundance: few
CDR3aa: CAWTPRSGIGNQPQHF

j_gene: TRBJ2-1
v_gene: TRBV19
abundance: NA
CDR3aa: CASSISGEQFF

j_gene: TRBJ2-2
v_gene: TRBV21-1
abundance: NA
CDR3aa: CASSKVLAGWTGELFF